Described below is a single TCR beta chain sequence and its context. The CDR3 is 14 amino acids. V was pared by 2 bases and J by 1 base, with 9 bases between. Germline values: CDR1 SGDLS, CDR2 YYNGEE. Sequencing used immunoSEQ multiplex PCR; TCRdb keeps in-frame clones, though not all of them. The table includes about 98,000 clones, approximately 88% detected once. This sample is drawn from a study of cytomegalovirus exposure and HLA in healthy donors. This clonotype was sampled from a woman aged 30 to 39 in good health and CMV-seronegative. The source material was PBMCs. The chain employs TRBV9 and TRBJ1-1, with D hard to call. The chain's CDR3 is CASSVSPQNTEAFF. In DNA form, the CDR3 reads TGTGCCAGCAGCGTTTCCCCACAGAACACTGAAGCTTTCTTT.